This record covers a single T cell receptor (beta chain). Its antigen target is currently unknown. Base qualities are missing; no much larger clone stands one base away. This specimen comes from a study of cytomegalovirus exposure and HLA in healthy donors (dated by TCRdb to between 2016 and 2019). In the study overall: An earlier analysis of roughly 610 of the donors reported 250 to 350 Gb of sequence data and 95 million to 120 million unique TCR beta sequences obtained from about 170 million T cells. Class I and class II HLA loci were covered by the typing at four-digit resolution. Across roughly 420 genotyped donors of the cohort, an average of approximately 240,000 unique TCR beta nucleotide sequences per donor were sequenced, and approximately 17% of those sequences were non-productive. Every repertoire in the discovery cohort had been generated on one and the same sequencing platform. An early release covering 500 to 750 HLA-typed donors comprised 300 to 350 gigabases of sequencing data and around 80 million unique TCR sequences. Among the roughly 400 genotyped donors, approximately 82% belonged to the genetic ancestry cluster associated with self-reported Caucasian donors. To predict cytomegalovirus infection status, the study combined high-throughput TCR immunosequencing, statistical association of individual TCRs with disease status, and machine learning. In addition to the first cohort of 666 subjects, a separate validation cohort of 120 different subjects was used. The study aimed to test whether signatures of past pathogen exposure could be identified by cataloging public T cell receptors. Typing coverage varied by locus: roughly 629-630 donors for A, B, C, DRB1 and DQB1; around 560 for DQA1; over 600 for DPA1; roughly 450 for DPB1. A later genetic analysis used genome-wide SNP genotypes for about 55% of the 666 donors, treating that subset as a discovery cohort. The study profiled the T cell repertoires of 666 subjects by immunosequencing and related them to cytomegalovirus serostatus. Rather than drawing on any new phenotypic data, the later analysis identified candidate immune exposures from TCR beta sequences and the way those sequences occurred across donors. Alongside the repertoire data, information on donor age, sex, ethnicity and CMV serostatus was compiled. Roughly five DR-DQ haplotypes were handled as single units for association and clustering, since linkage in the cohort was strong. An earlier analysis of 450 to 750 of the donors used high-throughput TCR beta sequencing to judge whether each TCR beta V gene segment behaved as functional or pseudogenic. A later analysis re-examined previously published TCR beta repertoires from just over 650 donors and added high-resolution HLA genotyping to investigate patterns of TCR occurrence.

The cohort comprised approximately 700 healthy bone marrow donors. Cohort members were all nominally healthy when sampled, although unrecorded immune exposures were likely present. The donor was CMV seropositive and was included in the group of some 290 seropositive cohort members. A peripheral blood sample was collected from each donor, and TCR beta sequencing was performed on peripheral blood mononuclear cells. Genomic DNA extraction from the blood cell samples was performed with the Qiagen DNeasy Blood Extraction Kit. The library was generated by the immunoSEQ multiplex PCR assay. A mixture of 60 forward primers for TCR Vbeta segments and 13 reverse primers for TCR Jbeta segments was used in the multiplex PCR. A multiplex PCR assay on genomic DNA amplified the CDR3 region of rearranged TCR beta genes. On the Illumina HiSeq System, the amplified TCR beta libraries were sequenced as 87-base-pair reads. Regarding the original processing steps: Across the roughly 640 repertoires, a later analysis counted approximately 83 million unique TCR beta chains, around 11 million of which were shared by at least two donors. A nearest-neighbor algorithm error-corrected the raw reads and collapsed the reads into unique sequences, merging closely related sequences to remove PCR and sequencing errors. Alignment of CDR3 sequences to IMGT reference sequences was used to assign V, D and J gene segments. For a sequence to be retained, a match of at least six nucleotides was required to both a V gene segment and a J gene segment. A rearrangement counted as productive if the CDR3 had no stop codons and remained in frame with V and J, and every other rearrangement counted as non-productive. Following IMGT convention, CDR3 was defined as the stretch from the second conserved V-encoded cysteine to the conserved J-encoded phenylalanine. In an earlier analysis of 550 to 650 of the donors, sequences lacking an unambiguous match to a single V gene segment were excluded. In an earlier analysis of 587 of the donors, a V segment was called functional when productive rearrangements were above 56.7%, and segregating when the standard deviation between donors exceeded 5%. To diagnose cytomegalovirus status from the catalog of TCR beta chain sequences, a statistical classification framework was built. A later analysis assigned V and J genes by comparing TCR nucleotide sequences with IMGT/GENE-DB human TR gene sequences. The TCRdist pipeline was used in a later analysis to assign CDR3 sequences and most-parsimonious VDJ recombination scenarios. In a later analysis, every TCR beta chain was defined by the combination of its CDR3 amino acid sequence and its V-gene family, and reads without a unique V-gene family were dropped. To address suspected cross-contamination and a sequencing artifact, a later analysis removed over 500 highly shared, low-generation-probability nucleotide sequences. In a later analysis, a clonal expansion index for each public chain was calculated from normalized within-repertoire ranks of inferred template counts. In a later analysis, generation probabilities were computed with a VDJ recombination model fitted to out-of-frame rearrangements, and the resulting probabilities were checked against IGoR. In a later analysis, hypergeometric tests were used to score TCR-TCR, TCR-HLA and TCR-CMV co-occurrence, with a repertoire-size bias correction applied to TCR pairs. A later analysis estimated false discovery rates by permuting HLA or CMV assignments 20 times. In a later analysis, co-occurring TCRs were grouped using DBSCAN, and TCRdist sequence similarity was added for clustering within HLA-allele-positive subsets. Repertoires with fewer than 30,000 or more than 120,000 public chains, plus five repertoires with anomalous nucleotide sharing, were excluded from co-occurrence clustering. TCRdb took over this immuneACCESS table, retaining in-frame rearrangements with V and J assigned. Such tables are incomplete; in checked studies, under half of the missing clones stem from an unresolved V gene, and the remainder is unexplained. Clone size and V and J calls were adopted from that table, with D and trimming inferred from the DNA. The sample profile shows 120,000 to 150,000 clones; 60% to 85% of them were found once. The ten largest clones add up to roughly 1.2% of the sample.

What the study reported, not specific to this receptor: In vitro tests confirmed that a few of the cytomegalovirus-associated TCR beta chains recognize cytomegalovirus antigens. Correlated functional status among segregating V segments might be attributable to linkage disequilibrium, but an unknown experimental factor could not be ruled out. A later genetic analysis associated a missense DCLRE1C variant with V-gene and J-gene trimming of TCR beta chains, and an independent cohort replicated the association. The sequencing pipeline was judged likely to have produced a cluster of highly shared sequence variants as a technical artifact. In the study, around 150 TCR beta chains were listed as associated with cytomegalovirus. In a later analysis, HLA-associated TCR beta chains were found to be more clonally expanded and to have lower generation probabilities than equally common non-associated chains. A later analysis found that most CMV-associated TCR beta chains appeared HLA-restricted, with HLA associations seemingly driven largely by CMV exposure. The authors suggested that the approach could potentially be generalized to other disease states and immunological phenotypes. Because some donors lacked HLA typing at each locus, the association tests relied only on the typed subset. Because counts were too low, about 15 rarely observed V segments, including chromosome 9 orphons, were left out of the earlier analysis of approximately 500 of the donors. The classifier was reported to diagnose cytomegalovirus status with high specificity and sensitivity in both the original cohort and the validation cohort. The presence/absence analyses assumed that sequencing depth was roughly uniform across donors, and that assumption may not be true. A further reported finding was that TCR beta sequences accurately predicted the HLA-A and HLA-B alleles for most subjects in the first cohort. In a later analysis, several top co-occurrence clusters were reported to appear linked to parvovirus B19, influenza, CMV and Epstein-Barr virus. The only immune exposure information available for the cohort was CMV serostatus. Most TCR sequences were observed very rarely across donors, whereas some public TCRs were present in many individuals. According to a later analysis, TCR association rates differed among HLA loci, with DRB1 alleles showing the most associated TCRs and HLA-C alleles showing the fewest. An earlier analysis of some 590 of the donors showed that most TCR beta V segments appeared in productive rearrangements either about 87% or about 30% of the time, which broadly matched IMGT annotations. A later analysis associated about 17,000 TCR beta sequences with specific HLA alleles at a false discovery rate of 0.05. Only TCR beta chains were sequenced in this cohort, and the absence of alpha or paired-chain data limited detectable features. Some IMGT-functional V segments, including TRBV6-2 and TRBV6-3, could not be told apart with the 87-base-pair reads, so those segments were excluded. When HLA alleles, especially DR and DQ, strongly co-occurred, TCR associations were difficult to assign to individual alleles. A later genetic analysis reported fewer N-insertions in productive TCRs among donors in an Asian-associated ancestry cluster than the roughly 700-donor mean.

From the cysteine up to the phenylalanine, the CDR3 has a length of 18 residues. The only DNA kept is the CDR3, 54 bases in frame from the first base. Based on the germline V gene, the CDR1 and CDR2 sequences are LGHNA and YSLEER. Deletion took 0 bases off V and 1 base off J, with a span of 15 bases between the germline ends. This sequence uses TRBV4-3 and TRBJ2-2; perhaps TRBD1 is the D gene, with 6 bases matching. The receptor was isolated from a male donor in good health and CMV-seropositive. Material: PBMCs. The DNA is as follows: TGCGCCAGCAGCCAAGAAAGTCCCGGCAGGGGGAACACCGGGGAGCTGTTTTTT. It encodes CASSQESPGRGNTGELFF.